This T cell receptor (beta chain) was sequenced in a study of blood T cell repertoires in COVID-19. The overall study: From the United States, Italy and Spain came samples of acute and convalescent COVID-19. T cells, B-cell-depleted T cells, or PBMCs supplied cDNA or gDNA.

The CDR3 spans 15 residues. Germline V gives CDR1 SEHNR, CDR2 FQNEAQ (reference sequence). V lost 2 bases to trimming and J lost 3 bases; unmatched junction nucleotides: 3. As handled by the study authors: How many nucleated cells were present was estimated from reference gene primer amplification. Repertoires were generated with immunoSEQ multiplex PCR, while TCRdb's copy carries only in-frame clones and drops some. Clone size and V and J calls were adopted from that table, with D and trimming inferred from the DNA. Of roughly 100,000 clones listed, roughly 84% are singletons. The chain has TRBV7-9 and TRBJ2-2; TRBD1 agrees at 7 bases. Sequencing used peripheral blood. The receptor's source is a human donor in a cohort sampled during active COVID-19. The CDR3 spells CASSLWQGDTGELFF. CDR3 nucleotide sequence: TGTGCCAGCAGCTTATGGCAGGGGGACACCGGGGAGCTGTTTTTT. The entire variable domain, with the rest obtained from reference TRBV7-9 and TRBJ2-2, is as follows: DTGVSQNPRHKITKRGQNVTFRCDPISEHNRLYWYRQTLGQGPEFLTYFQNEAQLEKSRLLSDRFSAERPKGSFSTLEIQRTEQGDSAMYLCASSLWQGDTGELFFGEGSRLTVL.